The sequence of this TCR beta chain was determined in a study of T cell changes during pregnancy in multiple sclerosis. Sequencing was performed with immunoSEQ multiplex PCR; in TCRdb, only in-frame clones are kept and a portion is missing. The profile covers tens of thousands of clones, with about 92% appearing a single time and less than 3.5% taken by the ten largest. The germline gives CDR1 SEHNR, CDR2 FQNEAQ (reference sequence). The CDR3 totals 13 residues. V lost 5 bases, J lost 3 bases, and 8 bases lay in between. Specimen: peripheral blood, collected in the third trimester of pregnancy. The rearrangement joins TRBV7-9 to TRBJ1-5, with D maybe TRBD1 (5 bases). The TCR originated in a female donor in good health, enrolled as a control in a pregnancy study. CDR3 bases: TGTGCCAGCAGCCCAGGGATCAATCAGCCCCAGCATTTT. Its protein is CASSPGINQPQHF.